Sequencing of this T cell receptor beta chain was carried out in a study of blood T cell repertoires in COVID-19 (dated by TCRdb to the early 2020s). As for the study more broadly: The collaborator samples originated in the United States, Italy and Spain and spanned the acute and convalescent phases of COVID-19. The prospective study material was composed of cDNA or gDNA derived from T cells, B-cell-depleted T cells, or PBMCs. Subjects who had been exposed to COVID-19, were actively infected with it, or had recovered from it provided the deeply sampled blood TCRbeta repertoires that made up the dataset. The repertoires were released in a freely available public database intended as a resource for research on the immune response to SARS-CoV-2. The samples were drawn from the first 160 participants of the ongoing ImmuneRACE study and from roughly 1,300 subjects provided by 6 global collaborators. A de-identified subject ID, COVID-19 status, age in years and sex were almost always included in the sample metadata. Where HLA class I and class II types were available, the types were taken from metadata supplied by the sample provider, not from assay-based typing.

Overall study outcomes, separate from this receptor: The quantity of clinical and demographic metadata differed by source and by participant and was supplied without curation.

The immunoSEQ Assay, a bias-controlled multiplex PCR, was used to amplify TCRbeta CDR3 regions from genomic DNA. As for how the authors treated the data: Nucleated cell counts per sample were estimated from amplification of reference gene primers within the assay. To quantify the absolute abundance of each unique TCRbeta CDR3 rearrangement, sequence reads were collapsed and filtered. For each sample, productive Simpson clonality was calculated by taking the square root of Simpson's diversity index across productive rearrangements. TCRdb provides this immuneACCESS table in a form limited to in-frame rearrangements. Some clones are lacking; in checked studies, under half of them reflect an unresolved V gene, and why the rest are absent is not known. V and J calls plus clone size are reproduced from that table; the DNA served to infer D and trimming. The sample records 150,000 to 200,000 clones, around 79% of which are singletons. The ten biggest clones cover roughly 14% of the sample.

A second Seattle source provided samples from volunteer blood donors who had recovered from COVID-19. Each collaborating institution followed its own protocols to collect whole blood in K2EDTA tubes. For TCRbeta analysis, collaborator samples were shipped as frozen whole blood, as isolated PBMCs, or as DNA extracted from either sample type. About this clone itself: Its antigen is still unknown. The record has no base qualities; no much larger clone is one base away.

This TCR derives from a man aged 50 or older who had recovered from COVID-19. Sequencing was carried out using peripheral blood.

The CDR3 reads as follows: CATVGAWDYGYTF. The nucleotide sequence is TGTGCCACCGTGGGGGCATGGGATTATGGCTACACCTTC. This receptor chain uses TRBV13 and TRBJ1-2; tentative D gene TRBD1, with 6 bases matching. There are 13 amino acids in the CDR3, from cysteine to phenylalanine inclusive. The retained sequence is limited to the CDR3, 39 bases, with the frame set at the first base. Reading the germline V gene (reference sequence) gives CDR1 PRHDT and CDR2 FYEKMQ. V and J lose 10 bases and 5 bases, and a span of 17 bases separates them. The full variable domain, with segments outside the CDR3 supplied by the reference TRBV13 and TRBJ1-2 proteins, appears as AAGVIQSPRHLIKEKRETATLKCYPIPRHDTVYWYQQGPGQDPQFLISFYEKMQSDKGSIPDRFSAQQFSDYHSELNMSSLELGDSALYFCATVGAWDYGYTFGSGTRLTVV.